This is a list of T cell receptor beta chains from one sample in a study of molecular identifiers for immune sequencing clone quantification. MiXCR, run by TCRdb on the PCR reads, gives a single entry per CDR3 protein. The data show about 640,000 distinct CDR3 sequences, approximately 20% seen once. Sequencing input: naive CD8+ T cells from blood, with Jurkat cell RNA spiked in. These receptors all stem from a human donor in good health. Some libraries in this study had Jurkat cell RNA spiked in. Each CDR3 is given with its conserved first and last residue. The order of the fields is J gene, clone size, D gene, V gene, CDR3 DNA, CDR3 protein. The D gene is left open where the match is weak. Clone size appears in some rows only: once, few, many, or a class for an expanded clone.

j_gene: TRBJ1-1; abundance: many; d_gene: .; v_gene: TRBV6-1; CDR3nt: TGTGCCAGCAGTGTCTTTTTTGGCGCTGAAGCTTTCTTT; CDR3aa: CASSVFFGAEAFF
j_gene: TRBJ2-6; abundance: many; d_gene: .; v_gene: TRBV9; CDR3nt: TGTGCCAGCAGCGCCCCACAGGGCACCTCTGGGGCCAACGTCCTGACTTTC; CDR3aa: CASSAPQGTSGANVLTF
j_gene: TRBJ1-2; abundance: .; d_gene: .; v_gene: TRBV4-1; CDR3nt: TGCGCCAGCAGCCAGGCTTCAGGGGCAGGAGTTAACTATGGCTACGCCTTC; CDR3aa: CASSQASGAGVNYGYAF
j_gene: TRBJ2-7; abundance: many; d_gene: .; v_gene: TRBV30; CDR3nt: TGTGCCTGGATCCGGGACTCCTACGAGCAGTACTTC; CDR3aa: CAWIRDSYEQYF
j_gene: TRBJ2-7; abundance: few; d_gene: TRBD2; v_gene: TRBV4-1; CDR3nt: TGCGCCAGCAGCCAAGAGGCTAGCGGGGGGCCACCCTACGAGCAGTACTTC; CDR3aa: CASSQEASGGPPYEQYF
j_gene: TRBJ1-1; abundance: many; d_gene: .; v_gene: TRBV29-1; CDR3nt: TGCAGCGTTGTCATGAACACTGAAGCTTTCTTT; CDR3aa: CSVVMNTEAFF
j_gene: TRBJ2-7; abundance: many; d_gene: .; v_gene: TRBV5-1; CDR3nt: TGCGCCAGCAGCTTGGATTTTCGCAGTTCCTACGAGCAGTACTTC; CDR3aa: CASSLDFRSSYEQYF
j_gene: TRBJ2-3; abundance: .; d_gene: .; v_gene: TRBV2; CDR3nt: TGTGCCAGCAGCGAGTCCCCGATGACTCCAGATACGCAGTATTTT; CDR3aa: CASSESPMTPDTQYF
j_gene: TRBJ1-5; abundance: many; d_gene: .; v_gene: TRBV6-2/TRBV6-3; CDR3nt: TGTGCCAGCAGTTACAGGGGGAGAACTCAGCCCCAGCATTTT; CDR3aa: CASSYRGRTQPQHF
j_gene: TRBJ2-1; abundance: .; d_gene: TRBD1; v_gene: TRBV29-1; CDR3nt: TGCAGCGTAACCGGGACAGGGGGACCCAATGAGCAGTTCTTC; CDR3aa: CSVTGTGGPNEQFF
j_gene: TRBJ2-7; abundance: many; d_gene: .; v_gene: TRBV28; CDR3nt: TGTGCCAGCAGTCTTCGAGGTGCGGCCTACGAGCAGTACTTC; CDR3aa: CASSLRGAAYEQYF
j_gene: TRBJ2-7; abundance: few; d_gene: .; v_gene: TRBV12-3/TRBV12-4; CDR3nt: TGTGCCAGCAGTTTAGACAGATACTACGAGCAGTACTTC; CDR3aa: CASSLDRYYEQYF
j_gene: TRBJ2-5; abundance: few; d_gene: .; v_gene: TRBV9; CDR3nt: TGTGCCAGCAGCGTTGGGGGGAACGAGGTGGAGACCCAGTACTTC; CDR3aa: CASSVGGNEVETQYF
j_gene: TRBJ1-5; abundance: many; d_gene: TRBD1; v_gene: TRBV7-9; CDR3nt: TGTGCCAGCAGCCTGGGACAGGGGGCTGGAGGGCCCCAGCATTTT; CDR3aa: CASSLGQGAGGPQHF
j_gene: TRBJ2-3; abundance: many; d_gene: TRBD1; v_gene: TRBV19; CDR3nt: TGTGCCAGTAGTACGACAGGGTACAGCACAGATACGCAGTATTTT; CDR3aa: CASSTTGYSTDTQYF
j_gene: TRBJ2-3; abundance: many; d_gene: TRBD2; v_gene: TRBV27; CDR3nt: TGTGCCAGCAGTACGCGAGATAGCGGGAGAAGCAACACAGATACGCAGTATTTT; CDR3aa: CASSTRDSGRSNTDTQYF
j_gene: TRBJ1-1; abundance: once; d_gene: .; v_gene: TRBV29-1; CDR3nt: TGCAGTGTTGTCCAGACAATGAACACTGGAGCTTTCTTT; CDR3aa: CSVVQTMNTGAFF
j_gene: TRBJ2-3; abundance: many; d_gene: .; v_gene: TRBV9; CDR3nt: TGTGCCAGCAGCGTAGCCGGGGGGCCTAGCACAGATACGCAGTATTTT; CDR3aa: CASSVAGGPSTDTQYF
j_gene: TRBJ2-7; abundance: few; d_gene: .; v_gene: TRBV12-3/TRBV12-4; CDR3nt: TGTGCCAGCAGTTTATCCATCGACATGAACAGGGTCTGGGAGTACGAGCAGTACTTC; CDR3aa: CASSLSIDMNRVWEYEQYF
j_gene: TRBJ1-2; abundance: .; d_gene: .; v_gene: TRBV7-9; CDR3nt: TGTGCCAGCAGCGCGTGGACAGTAGCTAACTATGGCTACACCTTC; CDR3aa: CASSAWTVANYGYTF
j_gene: TRBJ1-1; abundance: .; d_gene: .; v_gene: TRBV19; CDR3nt: TGTGCCAGTAGTCCGTTACTTCAGGGGATGAACACTGAAGCTTTCTTT; CDR3aa: CASSPLLQGMNTEAFF
j_gene: TRBJ1-5; abundance: many; d_gene: .; v_gene: TRBV6-5; CDR3nt: TGTGCCAGCAGTTATGGCAGGGATCAGCCCCAGCATTTT; CDR3aa: CASSYGRDQPQHF
j_gene: TRBJ1-5; abundance: few; d_gene: .; v_gene: TRBV20-1; CDR3nt: TGCAGTGCTAGAGATTGGGTTGGGAGCAATCAGCCCCAGCATTTT; CDR3aa: CSARDWVGSNQPQHF
j_gene: TRBJ2-3; abundance: many; d_gene: .; v_gene: TRBV29-1; CDR3nt: TGCAGCGTTGAAGACCGAGGACTTACGGAATACACAGATACGCAGTATTTT; CDR3aa: CSVEDRGLTEYTDTQYF
j_gene: TRBJ2-5; abundance: few; d_gene: .; v_gene: TRBV20-1; CDR3nt: TGCAGTGCTAGTTCGTACAGCCAAGAGACCCAGTACTTC; CDR3aa: CSASSYSQETQYF
j_gene: TRBJ2-1; abundance: few; d_gene: .; v_gene: TRBV6-2/TRBV6-3; CDR3nt: TGTGCCAGCAGTTACGGGACTCCCAAAAATGAGCAGTTCTTC; CDR3aa: CASSYGTPKNEQFF
j_gene: TRBJ2-7; abundance: many; d_gene: .; v_gene: TRBV5-6; CDR3nt: TGTGCCAGCAGCTTGTCAGGCTTCTCCTACGAGCAGTACTTC; CDR3aa: CASSLSGFSYEQYF
j_gene: TRBJ2-7; abundance: .; d_gene: TRBD1; v_gene: TRBV6-5; CDR3nt: TGTGCCAGTGGACAGGGGCGGTACGAGCAGTACTTC; CDR3aa: CASGQGRYEQYF
j_gene: TRBJ1-2; abundance: many; d_gene: .; v_gene: TRBV29-1; CDR3nt: TGCAGCGTTGCCGGCCCGGGACACCATAACTATGGCTACACCTTC; CDR3aa: CSVAGPGHHNYGYTF
j_gene: TRBJ2-2; abundance: .; d_gene: .; v_gene: TRBV20-1; CDR3nt: TGCAGTGCTAGAGACCCTAAAAGAGGGGAACAGAACACCGGGGAGCTGTTTTTT; CDR3aa: CSARDPKRGEQNTGELFF
j_gene: TRBJ1-1; abundance: many; d_gene: TRBD1; v_gene: TRBV7-9; CDR3nt: TGTGCCAGCAGCTTAGTTGTAGTGGGGACAGTTGCTGAAGCTTTCTTT; CDR3aa: CASSLVVVGTVAEAFF
j_gene: TRBJ1-5; abundance: many; d_gene: .; v_gene: TRBV28; CDR3nt: TGTGCCAGCAGTTTTGACAAGATCAATCAGCCCCAGCATTTT; CDR3aa: CASSFDKINQPQHF
j_gene: TRBJ2-1; abundance: .; d_gene: TRBD1; v_gene: TRBV5-5; CDR3nt: TGTGCCAGCAGCTCCCGGGACAGCATTCACATGTACAATGAGCAGTTCTTC; CDR3aa: CASSSRDSIHMYNEQFF
j_gene: TRBJ2-1; abundance: .; d_gene: .; v_gene: TRBV6-6; CDR3nt: TGTGCCAGCAGTCAGGTTGTCGAGGTGAACAATGAGCAGTTCTTC; CDR3aa: CASSQVVEVNNEQFF
j_gene: TRBJ2-7; abundance: .; d_gene: TRBD2; v_gene: TRBV7-9; CDR3nt: TGTGCCAGCAGCTTAACTCAGGGGACTAGCGTCGAGCAGTACTTC; CDR3aa: CASSLTQGTSVEQYF
j_gene: TRBJ1-5; abundance: few; d_gene: TRBD1; v_gene: TRBV23-1; CDR3nt: TGCGCCAGCAGTCAACGCCGGGACAGGGTCCCTCAGCCCCAGCATTTT; CDR3aa: CASSQRRDRVPQPQHF
j_gene: TRBJ2-7; abundance: many; d_gene: .; v_gene: TRBV7-2; CDR3nt: TGTGCCAGCAGGGTGGAAGGCGGGGCCGCCTACGAGCAGTACTTC; CDR3aa: CASRVEGGAAYEQYF
j_gene: TRBJ2-1; abundance: .; d_gene: .; v_gene: TRBV13; CDR3nt: TGTGCCAGCAGCTCGACAGGGATTAGCGGGGCCACACGCCCCTACAATGAGCAGTTCTTC; CDR3aa: CASSSTGISGATRPYNEQFF
j_gene: TRBJ2-4; abundance: many; d_gene: .; v_gene: TRBV4-3; CDR3nt: TGCGCCAGCAGCCAAGTGATCCAGGGTAAAAACATTCAGTACTTC; CDR3aa: CASSQVIQGKNIQYF
j_gene: TRBJ1-6; abundance: many; d_gene: .; v_gene: TRBV6-6; CDR3nt: TGTGCCTTACTAATTGGGAGCTCCTATAATTCACCCCTCCACTTT; CDR3aa: CALLIGSSYNSPLHF
j_gene: TRBJ2-7; abundance: few; d_gene: .; v_gene: TRBV5-6; CDR3nt: TGTGCCAGCAGCATAGGGACGCTGAGCTCCTACGAGCAGTACTTC; CDR3aa: CASSIGTLSSYEQYF
j_gene: TRBJ2-7; abundance: many; d_gene: .; v_gene: TRBV6-2/TRBV6-3; CDR3nt: TGTGCCAGCAGTTACCAGGGCTCGGGGCGCGAGCAGTACTTC; CDR3aa: CASSYQGSGREQYF
j_gene: TRBJ1-6; abundance: many; d_gene: .; v_gene: TRBV20-1; CDR3nt: TGCAGTGCACTAAGGACAGACCGAAATTCACCCCTCCACTTT; CDR3aa: CSALRTDRNSPLHF
j_gene: TRBJ2-3; abundance: many; d_gene: .; v_gene: TRBV7-2; CDR3nt: TGTGCCAGCAGCTTATATGGGGACGGACTCACAGATACGCAGTATTTT; CDR3aa: CASSLYGDGLTDTQYF
j_gene: TRBJ2-1; abundance: .; d_gene: .; v_gene: TRBV7-9; CDR3nt: TGTGCCAGCAGATTAGGGGGTGTAGTTCAGTTCTTC; CDR3aa: CASRLGGVVQFF